These T cell receptor beta chains were read from a single sample in a study of blood T cells in healthy people across ages. TCRdb ran MiXCR on the 5' RACE reads and lists one entry per CDR3 protein. The profile shows about 700,000 distinct CDR3 sequences, about 32% of them singletons. Specimen: blood. Receptors were obtained from a woman older than 75 in good health. CDR3s include the opening cysteine and the closing phenylalanine or tryptophan. A D gene is named only where the DNA matches it firmly. A row's size may be missing; if present it is once, few, many or a size class.

size	D	V	J	CDR3	DNA
many	.	TRBV4-3	TRBJ1-2	CASSQVVKGSYGYTF	TGCGCCAGCAGCCAAGTCGTGAAGGGCTCCTATGGCTACACCTTC
many	.	TRBV6-6	TRBJ1-4	CASSYLGSGGLFF	TGTGCCAGCAGTTACCTTGGGTCCGGAGGACTGTTTTTT
many	.	TRBV27	TRBJ2-5	CASSLSEGPRLETQYF	TGTGCCAGCAGTTTATCGGAGGGACCACGTTTAGAGACCCAGTACTTC
.	TRBD1	TRBV7-7	TRBJ1-4	CASSSGTGANEKLFF	TGTGCTAGCAGCTCAGGGACAGGTGCTAATGAAAAACTGTTTTTT
many	.	TRBV6-6	TRBJ2-3	CASSYSRGGGSTDTQYF	TGTGCCAGCAGTTACTCGAGAGGGGGGGGTAGCACAGATACGCAGTATTTT
.	.	TRBV6-5	TRBJ2-2	CASRRDSVTGELFF	TGTGCCAGCAGGCGGGACAGCGTCACCGGGGAGCTGTTTTTT
many	.	TRBV12-3/TRBV12-4	TRBJ1-5	CASSLKQDQPQHF	TGTGCCAGCAGTTTAAAACAGGATCAGCCCCAGCATTTT
many	TRBD2	TRBV9	TRBJ2-5	CASSTSGGAVGETQYF	TGTGCCAGCAGTACTAGCGGGGGGGCCGTGGGAGAGACCCAGTACTTC
.	.	TRBV12-3/TRBV12-4	TRBJ2-4	CASSKDIAKNIQYF	TGTGCCAGCAGTAAGGATATAGCCAAAAACATTCAGTACTTC
many	.	TRBV2	TRBJ1-5	CASSGTIGEPQHF	TGTGCCAGCAGTGGGACGATTGGTGAGCCCCAGCATTTT
.	.	TRBV5-4	TRBJ1-1	CVSSLVAGRRGTEAFF	TGTGTCAGCAGCTTGGTGGCGGGACGTCGAGGCACTGAAGCTTTCTTT
many	.	TRBV7-9	TRBJ2-5	CASSLRGYQETQYF	TGTGCCAGCAGCTTAAGAGGGTACCAAGAGACCCAGTACTTC
.	TRBD1	TRBV25-1	TRBJ2-2	CASSHDRAPSAGELFF	TGTGCCAGCAGTCATGACAGGGCACCCTCCGCCGGGGAGCTGTTTTTT
many	TRBD2	TRBV20-1	TRBJ2-1	CSASKPGLAGGQFF	TGCAGTGCTAGTAAACCGGGACTAGCGGGGGGACAGTTCTTC
many	TRBD2	TRBV7-6	TRBJ2-3	CASSLDRGGVQYF	TGTGCCAGCAGCTTAGATCGGGGGGGAGTGCAGTATTTT
many	TRBD1	TRBV7-9	TRBJ2-1	CASSRATGGVSEQFF	TGTGCCAGCAGCCGGGCGACAGGGGGGGTATCGGAGCAGTTCTTC
many	.	TRBV10-3	TRBJ2-1	CAISADMRGPNEQFF	TGTGCCATCAGTGCCGATATGAGGGGCCCCAATGAGCAGTTCTTC
.	.	TRBV20-1	TRBJ2-1	CSARGVPGSNEQFF	TGCAGTGCTAGGGGGGTGCCCGGGTCCAATGAGCAGTTCTTC
many	.	TRBV25-1	TRBJ2-1	CASGLDFYNEQFF	TGTGCCAGCGGGTTGGACTTTTACAATGAGCAGTTCTTC
.	TRBD1	TRBV7-3	TRBJ1-1	CASSEGQGLWGAFF	TGTGCCAGCAGTGAGGGACAGGGGCTTTGGGGAGCTTTCTTT
.	TRBD2	TRBV7-2	TRBJ2-5	CASSKTSSGSGETQYF	TGTGCCAGCAGTAAAACCTCTAGCGGGAGTGGTGAGACCCAGTACTTC
.	.	TRBV21-1	TRBJ1-1	CASSKSRGQTEAFF	TGTGCCAGCAGCAAAAGCAGGGGGCAGACTGAAGCTTTCTTT
.	.	TRBV18	TRBJ1-1	CASSPSNVNTEAFF	TGTGCCAGCTCACCGTCCAACGTGAACACTGAAGCTTTCTTT
.	.	TRBV20-1	TRBJ2-5	CSVREVSPSQGFETQYF	TGCAGTGTTAGAGAAGTATCCCCATCCCAGGGGTTCGAGACCCAGTACTTC
.	TRBD1	TRBV29-1	TRBJ2-2	CSGETGGGELFF	TGCAGCGGTGAGACAGGGGGCGGGGAGCTGTTTTTT
.	TRBD1	TRBV20-1	TRBJ2-7	CSAHGQESSYEQYF	TGCAGTGCCCATGGACAGGAAAGCTCCTACGAGCAGTACTTC
.	.	TRBV15	TRBJ2-5	CATSSTGEETQYF	TGTGCCACCAGCTCAACGGGTGAGGAGACCCAGTACTTC
.	TRBD1	TRBV2	TRBJ2-1	CASSDDRAGWNKQFF	TGTGCCAGCAGTGATGACAGGGCTGGGTGGAATAAGCAGTTCTTC
few	TRBD2	TRBV6-5	TRBJ2-1	CASFYVGLARQEQFF	TGTGCCAGCTTTTACGTAGGACTAGCGAGGCAGGAGCAGTTCTTC
.	TRBD2	TRBV20-1	TRBJ2-1	CSAEAVGLAGVEQFF	TGCAGTGCCGAGGCGGTGGGACTAGCGGGGGTAGAGCAGTTCTTC
few	.	TRBV28	TRBJ2-1	CASSSSIPRDLFF	TGTGCCAGCAGTTCCTCCATACCGAGGGACCTGTTCTTC
.	.	TRBV6-5	TRBJ1-1	CASTSGRLNTEAFF	TGTGCCAGCACTTCTGGGCGGCTGAACACTGAAGCTTTCTTT
few	TRBD2	TRBV4-2	TRBJ2-2	CASSTSGGDGELFF	TGTGCCAGCAGTACTAGCGGGGGGGACGGGGAGCTGTTTTTT
.	TRBD1	TRBV20-1	TRBJ2-7	CSASHLVAGGYEQYF	TGCAGTGCTAGTCATCTGGTGGCAGGGGGCTACGAGCAGTACTTC
many	.	TRBV12-3/TRBV12-4	TRBJ1-1	CASSSVGGLNTEAFF	TGTGCCAGCAGCTCGGTCGGAGGGTTGAACACTGAAGCTTTCTTT
many	TRBD2	TRBV5-1	TRBJ2-5	CASSRILSGEIIETQYF	TGCGCCAGCAGCCGAATACTAAGCGGGGAGATTATAGAGACCCAGTACTTC
.	.	TRBV7-2	TRBJ2-3	CASSLAKASADTQYF	TGTGCCAGCAGCTTAGCGAAAGCATCCGCAGATACACAGTATTTT
.	.	TRBV20-1	TRBJ2-1	CSAGLYNEQFF	TGCAGTGCTGGACTGTACAATGAGCAGTTCTTC
.	.	TRBV11-1	TRBJ1-6	CASSAEDRPPHF	TGTGCCAGCAGCGCAGAGGATAGGCCCCCCCACTTT
many	.	TRBV21-1	TRBJ1-5	CASSITLNQPQHF	TGTGCCAGCAGCATTACACTAAATCAGCCCCAGCATTTT
.	.	TRBV13	TRBJ1-6	CASSLVAGDHNSPLHF	TGTGCCAGCAGCTTAGTGGCCGGAGACCACAATTCACCCCTCCACTTT
few	.	TRBV9	TRBJ1-1	CASSPSGRVGTEAFF	TGTGCCAGCAGCCCCTCTGGCAGGGTGGGCACTGAAGCTTTCTTT
many	TRBD2	TRBV29-1	TRBJ2-5	CSAGPPFSGAQETQYF	TGCAGCGCCGGTCCTCCCTTTAGCGGGGCACAAGAGACCCAGTACTTC
.	.	TRBV7-8	TRBJ1-2	CASSLSEGVYYGYTF	TGTGCCAGCAGCTTGTCGGAAGGGGTGTACTATGGCTACACCTTC
many	TRBD2	TRBV19	TRBJ2-1	CASTTSGGDSYNEQFF	TGTGCCAGTACGACTAGCGGGGGGGACTCCTACAATGAGCAGTTCTTC
many	.	TRBV20-1	TRBJ2-7	CSARGRVPYEQYF	TGCAGTGCTAGGGGGAGAGTCCCCTACGAGCAGTACTTC
few	.	TRBV12-3/TRBV12-4	TRBJ1-6	CASSFTRGNSPLHF	TGTGCCAGCAGTTTCACTAGGGGGAATTCACCCCTCCACTTT
many	TRBD2	TRBV20-1	TRBJ2-7	CSAQLAGVPYEQYF	TGCAGTGCCCAACTAGCGGGGGTGCCCTACGAGCAGTACTTC
.	.	TRBV18	TRBJ1-4	CASSESHGTGEKLFF	TGTGCCAGCTCGGAAAGTCACGGGACTGGGGAAAAACTGTTTTTT
.	.	TRBV25-1	TRBJ1-1	CASKGVVTEAFF	TGTGCCAGCAAGGGGGTGGTAACTGAAGCTTTCTTT
many	.	TRBV20-1	TRBJ2-7	CSARDLSDFAGPGEQYF	TGCAGTGCTAGAGATCTTTCGGACTTCGCGGGGCCGGGGGAGCAGTACTTC
many	.	TRBV20-1	TRBJ1-2	CSASNTGYGGYTF	TGCAGTGCTAGTAATACAGGGTACGGGGGCTACACCTTC
few	TRBD2	TRBV12-3/TRBV12-4	TRBJ2-2	CASSPAGRTGELFF	TGTGCCAGCAGCCCAGCGGGGAGGACCGGGGAGCTGTTTTTT
.	.	TRBV27	TRBJ2-3	CVSRVDSSTDTQYF	TGTGTCAGCAGAGTAGACAGTAGCACAGATACGCAGTATTTT
.	.	TRBV5-4	TRBJ1-1	CASSLVRGRNTEAFF	TGTGCCAGCAGCTTGGTTCGGGGAAGGAACACTGAAGCTTTCTTT
.	.	TRBV20-1	TRBJ1-2	CCARDLRGGYTF	TGCTGTGCTAGAGATCTCAGGGGTGGCTACACCTTC
few	TRBD1	TRBV12-3/TRBV12-4	TRBJ1-1	CASRPTTTGGRTEAFF	TGTGCCAGCAGACCTACGACGACAGGGGGGCGAACTGAAGCTTTCTTT
many	.	TRBV12-3/TRBV12-4	TRBJ1-5	CASSFGGASKPQHF	TGTGCCAGCAGTTTCGGGGGGGCGAGTAAGCCCCAGCATTTT
many	.	TRBV20-1	TRBJ1-1	CSARDLKGADTEAFF	TGCAGTGCTAGAGATCTTAAGGGCGCGGACACTGAAGCTTTCTTT